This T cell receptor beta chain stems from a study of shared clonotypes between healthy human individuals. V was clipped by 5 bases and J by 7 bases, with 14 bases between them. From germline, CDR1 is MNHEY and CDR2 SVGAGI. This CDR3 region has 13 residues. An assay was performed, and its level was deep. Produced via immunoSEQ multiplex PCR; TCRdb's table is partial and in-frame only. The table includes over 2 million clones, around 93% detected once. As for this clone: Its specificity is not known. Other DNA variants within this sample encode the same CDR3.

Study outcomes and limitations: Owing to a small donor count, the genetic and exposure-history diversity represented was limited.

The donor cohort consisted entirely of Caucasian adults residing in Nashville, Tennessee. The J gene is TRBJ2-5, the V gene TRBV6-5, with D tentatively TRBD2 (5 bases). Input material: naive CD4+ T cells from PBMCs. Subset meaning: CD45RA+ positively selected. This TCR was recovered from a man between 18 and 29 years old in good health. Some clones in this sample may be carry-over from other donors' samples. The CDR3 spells CASSPPGLGTQYF. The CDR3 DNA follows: TGTGCCAGCAGTCCCCCGGGGTTGGGGACCCAGTACTTC.